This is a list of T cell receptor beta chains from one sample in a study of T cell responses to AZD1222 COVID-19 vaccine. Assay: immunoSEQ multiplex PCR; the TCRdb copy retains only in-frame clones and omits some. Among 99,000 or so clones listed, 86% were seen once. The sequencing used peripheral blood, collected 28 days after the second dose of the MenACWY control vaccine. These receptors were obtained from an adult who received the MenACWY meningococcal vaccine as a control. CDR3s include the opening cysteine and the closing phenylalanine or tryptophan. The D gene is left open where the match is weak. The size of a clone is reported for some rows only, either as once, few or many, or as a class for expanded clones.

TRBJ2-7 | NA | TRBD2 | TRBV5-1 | TGCGCCAGCAGCTTAACTAGCGGGGGGCTCGAGCAGTACTTC | CASSLTSGGLEQYF
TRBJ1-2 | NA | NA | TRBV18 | TGTGCCAGCTCACCACGAACAGGGAGAGGATATGGCTACACCTTC | CASSPRTGRGYGYTF
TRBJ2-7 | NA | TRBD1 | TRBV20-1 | TGCAGTGCTAGTAAGAACAGGGGCGGGGAGCAGTACTTC | CSASKNRGGEQYF
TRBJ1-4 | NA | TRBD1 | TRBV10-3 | TGTGCCACCCTGGACAGGGGGGGTACCGGAAATGAAAAACTGTTTTTT | CATLDRGGTGNEKLFF
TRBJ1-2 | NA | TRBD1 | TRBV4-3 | TGCGCCAGCAGCCAAGACGGTAGAGGGGGCGGATATGGCTACACCTTC | CASSQDGRGGGYGYTF
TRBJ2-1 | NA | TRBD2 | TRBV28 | TGTGCCAGCAGTTTAGGATTCAGCGGGGGGCAGAATGAGCAGTTCTTC | CASSLGFSGGQNEQFF
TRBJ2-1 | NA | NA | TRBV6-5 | TGTGCCAGCAGTTACTCGGGAGGGGGGGCGGTCAATGAGCAGTTCTTC | CASSYSGGGAVNEQFF
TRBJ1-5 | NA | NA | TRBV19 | TGTGCCAGTAGTCTTCTGGACAGCTATAATCAGCCCCAGCATTTT | CASSLLDSYNQPQHF
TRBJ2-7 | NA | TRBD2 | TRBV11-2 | TGTGCCAGCAGCTCCCCGGGGGGACCCAGGCGCCGGGGGCAGTACTTC | CASSSPGGPRRRGQYF
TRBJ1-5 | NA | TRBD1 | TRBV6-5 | TGTGCCAGCGTGCCGAGACAGGGGGTCAATCAGCCCCAGCATTTT | CASVPRQGVNQPQHF
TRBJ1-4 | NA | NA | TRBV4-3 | TGCGCCAGCAGCCAAGAATTGCGGGCAGGAGGCGAAAAACTGTTTTTT | CASSQELRAGGEKLFF
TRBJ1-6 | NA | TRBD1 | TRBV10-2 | TGCGCCAGCAGTGAGAACCGGGACAGAACTTCACCCCTCCACTTT | CASSENRDRTSPLHF
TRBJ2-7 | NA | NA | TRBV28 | TGTGCCAGCAGTTTTGCCGTGCCGCCGACAAGCTCCTACGAGCAGTACTTC | CASSFAVPPTSSYEQYF
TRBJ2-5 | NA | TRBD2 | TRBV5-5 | TGTGCCAGCAGCTCATCTCTACGGGGGGGCCAAGAGACCCAGTACTTC | CASSSSLRGGQETQYF
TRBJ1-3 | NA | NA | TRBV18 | TGTGCCAGCTCACCCCAAACCGGGCAGGTCTCTGGAAACACCATATATTTT | CASSPQTGQVSGNTIYF
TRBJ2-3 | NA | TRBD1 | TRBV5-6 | TGTGCCAGCAGTTTTGACAGGGTAGGGACAGATACGCAGTATTTT | CASSFDRVGTDTQYF
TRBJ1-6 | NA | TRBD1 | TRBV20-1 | TGCAGTGCTAGTGTACTCCCCGGTAGTGGACAGGGGGCCTATAATTCACCCCTCCACTTT | CSASVLPGSGQGAYNSPLHF
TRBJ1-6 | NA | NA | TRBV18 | TGTGCCAGCTCAGCCTCCGGGGGCGCTGATAATTCACCCCTCCACTTT | CASSASGGADNSPLHF
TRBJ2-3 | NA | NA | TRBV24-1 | TGTGCCACCGGCAGGCAAAGCACAGATACGCAGTATTTT | CATGRQSTDTQYF
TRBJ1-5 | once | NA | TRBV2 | TGTGCCAGCAGTGGGGGGCTCGGCGAGGGGGGTCAGCCCCAGCATTTT | CASSGGLGEGGQPQHF
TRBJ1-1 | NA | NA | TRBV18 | TGTGCCAGCTCACCACCGGAACTAAACACTGAAGCTTTCTTT | CASSPPELNTEAFF
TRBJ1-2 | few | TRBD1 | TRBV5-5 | TGTGCCAGCAGCTTCGGGACAGGGGGGATCTATAACTATGGCTACACCTTC | CASSFGTGGIYNYGYTF
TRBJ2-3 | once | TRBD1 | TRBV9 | TGTGCCAGCAGCGGGTCACAGGGGGCAACAGATACGCAGTATTTT | CASSGSQGATDTQYF
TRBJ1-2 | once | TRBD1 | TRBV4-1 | TGCGCCAGCAGCCACGGGACAGGGTACGGCTACACCTTC | CASSHGTGYGYTF
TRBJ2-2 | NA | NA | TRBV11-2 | TGTGCCAGCAGCACGACCACCAGTTACACCGGGGAGCTGTTTTTT | CASSTTTSYTGELFF
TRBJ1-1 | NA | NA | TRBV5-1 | TGCGCCAGCAGCTTGGATCAGTTCAGCACTGAAGCTTTCTTT | CASSLDQFSTEAFF
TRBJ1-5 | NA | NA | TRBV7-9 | TGTGCCAGCAGCTTGACAGGAAATCAGCCCCAGCATTTT | CASSLTGNQPQHF
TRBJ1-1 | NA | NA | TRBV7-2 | TGTGCCAGCAGCGTATTAACAGTGGGCACTGAAGCTTTCTTT | CASSVLTVGTEAFF
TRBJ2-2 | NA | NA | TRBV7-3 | TGTGCCAGCAGCTTTTCTACCGGGGAGCTGTTTTTT | CASSFSTGELFF
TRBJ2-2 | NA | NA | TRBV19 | TGTGCCAGTAGTATAGGAGTTACGAACACCGGGGAGCTGTTTTTT | CASSIGVTNTGELFF
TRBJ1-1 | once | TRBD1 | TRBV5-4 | TGTGCCAGCAGCGGCCGGGACAGGGACACTGAAGCTTTCTTT | CASSGRDRDTEAFF
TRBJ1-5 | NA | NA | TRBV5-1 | TGCGCCAGCAGCTTGGGACCCAATCAGCCCCAGCATTTT | CASSLGPNQPQHF
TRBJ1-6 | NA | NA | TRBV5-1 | TGCGCCAGCAGCTTGAACCCGGGAGGGAATTCACCCCTCCACTTT | CASSLNPGGNSPLHF
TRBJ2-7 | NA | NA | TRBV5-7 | TGTGCCAGCAGCCTCCCATTCAATGAAGAGCAGTACTTC | CASSLPFNEEQYF
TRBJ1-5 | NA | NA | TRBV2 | TGTGCCAGCGCCGCGCAAGGGGAGCCCCAGCATTTT | CASAAQGEPQHF
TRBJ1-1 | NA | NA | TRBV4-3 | TGCGCCAGCAGCCAAGATTTCGGGGGAAAAGCTTTCTTT | CASSQDFGGKAFF
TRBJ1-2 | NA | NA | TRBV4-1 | TGCGCCAGCAGCCTAGAGGCGGGGGCCAGCTATGGCTACACCTTC | CASSLEAGASYGYTF
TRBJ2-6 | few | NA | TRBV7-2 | TGTGCCAGCAGCTTAGGGGGCTCTGGGGCCAACGTCCTGACTTTC | CASSLGGSGANVLTF
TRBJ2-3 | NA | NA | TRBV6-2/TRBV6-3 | TGTGCCAGCAGTTTTTTTGGCCCGGACGATACGCAGTATTTT | CASSFFGPDDTQYF
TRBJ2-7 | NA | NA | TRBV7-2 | TGTGCCAGCACCTTGGCGAGGGGAAACGAGCAGTACTTC | CASTLARGNEQYF
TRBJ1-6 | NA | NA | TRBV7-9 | TGTGCCAGCAGCCTGGGGCAGGGTGGCACCCTCCACTTT | CASSLGQGGTLHF
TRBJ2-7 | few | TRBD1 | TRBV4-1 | TGCGCCAGCAGCCAACCCCGGGACAGGCCGTCCGAGCAGTACTTC | CASSQPRDRPSEQYF
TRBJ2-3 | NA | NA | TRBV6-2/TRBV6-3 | TGTGCCAGCAGTTACGGAGACAGAACAGATACGCAGTATTTT | CASSYGDRTDTQYF
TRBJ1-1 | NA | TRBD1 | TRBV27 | TGTGCCAGCAGTCGACAGGGGGTGAACACTGAAGCTTTCTTT | CASSRQGVNTEAFF
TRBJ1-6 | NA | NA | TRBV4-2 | TGTGCCAGCAGCCGAAATGGGGGCCCGTATAATTCACCCCTCCACTTT | CASSRNGGPYNSPLHF
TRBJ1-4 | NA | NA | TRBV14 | TGTGCCAGCAGCCACCTATTTGAAAGGGAGGCTAATGAAAAACTGTTTTTT | CASSHLFEREANEKLFF
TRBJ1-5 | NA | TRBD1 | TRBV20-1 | TGCAGTGCTAGACGGGGACAGTTCCAGCATTTT | CSARRGQFQHF
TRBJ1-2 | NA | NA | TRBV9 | TGTGCCAGCGGGAGGGGTGGTAACTATGGCTACACCTTC | CASGRGGNYGYTF